The present TCR beta chain was sequenced within a study of CD8 T cells in ankylosing spondylitis. Study-wide findings and caveats: Reported data indicate significant enrichment of disease-linked clones within matched ankylosing spondylitis synovial fluid. Previously reported in reactive arthritis synovial fluid and blood were some of the motif variants.

Notes on this clonotype: The antigen remains unidentified. This sequence may be a read error, since a much larger clone differs from it by one base.

TCRdb passed the 5' RACE reads through MiXCR, listing each CDR3 protein once. The sample holds over 75,000 distinct CDR3 sequences, about 9% seen once. The CDR3 covers 10 residues. Germline V lookup: CDR1 SQVTM, CDR2 ANQGSEA. Specimen: blood, either unsorted or a sorted T cell fraction (not recorded which). The receptor was isolated from a male donor with ankylosing spondylitis or in good health (not recorded which). This sequence joins TRBV29-1 and TRBJ2-3; no reliable D call. The CDR3 region has the DNA TGCAGCGTTAAAGCAGATATGCAGTATTTT. It is translated as CSVKADMQYF.